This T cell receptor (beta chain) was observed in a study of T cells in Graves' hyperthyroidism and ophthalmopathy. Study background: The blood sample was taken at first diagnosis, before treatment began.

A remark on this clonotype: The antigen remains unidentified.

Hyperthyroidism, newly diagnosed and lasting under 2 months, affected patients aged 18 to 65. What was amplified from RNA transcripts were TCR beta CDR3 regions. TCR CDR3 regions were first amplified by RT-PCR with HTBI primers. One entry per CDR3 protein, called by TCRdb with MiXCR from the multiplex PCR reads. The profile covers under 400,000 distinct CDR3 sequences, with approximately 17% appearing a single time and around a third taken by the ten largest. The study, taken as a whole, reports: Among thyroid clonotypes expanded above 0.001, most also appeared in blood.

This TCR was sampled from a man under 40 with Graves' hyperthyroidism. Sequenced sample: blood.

CDR3 coding DNA: TGTGCCAGCAGTTTATGGGGACGAACTAGTGGGAGGGCAGATACGCAGTATTTT. Its translation is CASSLWGRTSGRADTQYF. The chain couples TRBV28 to TRBJ2-3; 7 nucleotides match TRBD2. The CDR3 extends over 18 amino acids. The V gene's germline CDR1 is MDHEN and CDR2 SYDVKM. V lost 0 bases, J lost 4 bases, and 13 bases stayed unmatched.